This TCR beta chain was found in a study of early T cells in non-severe SARS-CoV-2 infection. V lost 4 bases and J 4 bases, leaving 8 bases between the germline ends. Germline V CDR1 and CDR2: SGHVS, FQNEAQ. CDR3 size: 13 residues. MiXCR was run by TCRdb on the 5' RACE reads, yielding one entry per CDR3 protein. The repertoire holds approximately 48,000 distinct CDR3 sequences, with 6.5% as singletons. This clonotype turned up a few times. The chain combines TRBV7-8 with TRBJ1-3, with D uncertain. This clonotype was sampled from an adult who was a healthcare worker with PCR-confirmed SARS-CoV-2 infection or an uninfected control (not recorded which). The material was whole blood, obtained at baseline. The CDR3 DNA sequence: TGTGCCAGCAGCTCCGGGAGCGGAAACACCATATATTTT. Translating it yields CASSSGSGNTIYF.